This TCR beta chain was documented in a study of cytomegalovirus exposure and HLA in healthy donors. Study results and caveats: Evidence from a later analysis indicated that most CMV-associated TCR beta chains looked HLA-restricted. Reportedly, a later analysis found an Asian-associated ancestry cluster had fewer N-insertions than the approximately 700-donor mean.

Germline assignment: CDR1 SGHAT and CDR2 FQNNGV. The CDR3 length is 15 residues. V trimming: 3 bases; J trimming: 2 bases; junction bases outside the gene matches: 6. Use of 60 Vbeta and 13 Jbeta primers characterized the PCR. Produced via immunoSEQ multiplex PCR; TCRdb's table is partial and in-frame only. The data show about 110,000 clones, with 60% to 85% seen just once and around 5% held by the top ten. Concerning this clone: Its antigen is as yet unknown.

V usage is TRBV11-2 and J usage is TRBJ2-7; 8 bases map to TRBD1. Material: PBMCs. This TCR derives from a female donor in good health and CMV-seropositive. CDR3 sequence: CASSFGQGATYEQYF. The CDR3 nucleotides read TGTGCCAGCAGCTTTGGCCAGGGGGCGACCTACGAGCAGTACTTC.